Each of the 30 T cell receptor beta chains below was sequenced from the same sample in a study of immune characterization of retroperitoneal liposarcoma. Using its own MiXCR run on the PCR reads, TCRdb lists one record per CDR3 protein. The sample shows 10,000 to 15,000 distinct CDR3 sequences, less than 55% of them seen only once. Sequences were obtained from tumor tissue. The receptors derive from a female donor with retroperitoneal liposarcoma.

The chain combines TRBV27 with TRBJ2-1, with D possibly matching TRBD2 (7 bases). The germline V and J ends were trimmed by 10 bases and 8 bases, with 18 bases remaining between them. CDR3 length: 13 amino acids. Germline-derived CDR1 and CDR2 are MNHEY and SMNVEV (reference sequence). The CDR3 loop reads CATRGGTGDEQFF. CDR3 nucleotides: TGTGCCACACGCGGGGGCACGGGGGATGAGCAGTTCTTC.

This clonotype came up a few times. The chain is built from TRBV11-2 and TRBJ2-2; D remains unclear. Looked up from germline, CDR1 is SGHAT and CDR2 is FQNNGV. The CDR3 sequence is 12 residues long. The V gene lost 3 bases and the J gene lost 3 bases, with 2 bases spanning the gap. CDR3 amino acids: CASSLDTGELFF. Here the CDR3 DNA reads TGTGCCAGCAGCTTGGACACCGGGGAGCTGTTTTTT.

This clonotype was seen a single time. This may stem from a read error, because a much larger clone lies one nucleotide away. J is TRBJ2-5 and V is TRBV6-8; D is undetermined. The DNA matches TRBJ2-7 better at its end, which makes the J call doubtful. This CDR3 spans 15 amino acids. Per the germline V gene, CDR1 is MNHGY and CDR2 is SAAAGT. Written as DNA, the CDR3 is TGTGCCAGCAGCTTAGCTCCCACAAGTACCTACGAGCAGTACTTC. Translating gives CASSLAPTSTYEQYF.

As concerns this clonotype: This sequence may be a read error, since a much larger clone differs from it by one base. The chain recombines TRBV7-2 with TRBJ2-3; 8 nucleotides agree with TRBD2. V shed 6 bases and J 2 bases; nucleotides not matched to a gene: 13. Per the germline V gene, CDR1 is SGHTA and CDR2 is FQGNSA. The CDR3 runs to 17 residues. Here the CDR3 reads CASRPTKLAVNTDTQYF. The CDR3 coding sequence is TGTGCCAGCAGACCTACTAAACTAGCGGTCAACACAGATACGCAGTATTTT. The full variable domain, completed using reference TRBV7-2 and TRBJ2-3, is GAGVSQSPSNKVTEKGKDVELRCDPISGHTALYWYRQSLGQGLEFLIYFQGNSAPDKSGLPSDRFSAERTGGSVSTLTIQRTQQEDSAVYLCASRPTKLAVNTDTQYFGPGTRLTVL.

In this sample, this clonotype turned up a few times. The chain couples TRBV27 to TRBJ2-2; 10 bases map to TRBD2. The germline V gene encodes CDR1 MNHEY and CDR2 SMNVEV (reference sequence). J was trimmed by 4 bases and V by 4 bases; bases with no gene match: 6. The CDR3 runs 16 residues. The CDR3 protein is CASSYSSGGPTGELFF. CDR3 nucleotide sequence: TGTGCCAGCAGTTACTCTAGCGGGGGTCCCACCGGGGAGCTGTTTTTT.

This chain connects TRBV6-8 to TRBJ2-4; TRBD2 might be the D (5 bases). The CDR3 sequence is 13 residues long. Looked up from germline, CDR1 is MNHGY and CDR2 is SAAAGT. The V end was cut by 6 bases, the J end by 13 bases, with 19 bases between. The CDR3 here is CASSGVGVHEQYF. CDR3 in DNA: TGTGCCAGCAGCGGAGTCGGGGTCCATGAGCAGTACTTC.

V and J are TRBV12-3 or TRBV12-4 and TRBJ1-2, with D possibly TRBD1 on 6 matching bases. The V end was cut by 5 bases, the J end by 4 bases, with 17 bases between. The CDR3 totals 15 residues. The CDR3 sequence: CASSTTQGLSYGYTF. CDR3 DNA sequence: TGTGCCAGCAGTACAACACAGGGCCTGAGCTATGGCTACACCTTC.

This clonotype showed up just once. This chain joins TRBV27 and TRBJ2-1; TRBD1 matches 9 bases. The CDR3 consists of 16 residues. Germline loops: CDR1 MNHEY, CDR2 SMNVEV (reference sequence). The J segment lost 5 bases and the V segment lost 7 bases, leaving 12 bases of the junction unmatched. DNA for the CDR3: TGTGCCAGCATTGGGTATGGGACAGGGAACAACAATGAGCAGTTCTTC. Encoded protein: CASIGYGTGNNNEQFF.

This rearrangement joins TRBV6-6 to TRBJ1-5, with TRBD1 identical over 10 bases. The CDR3 is made up of 17 amino acids. Germline values: CDR1 MNHNY, CDR2 SVGAGI (reference sequence). Unmatched junction bases numbered 8, after V lost 6 bases and J lost 0 bases. Written as DNA, the CDR3 is TGTGCCAGCAGGACAGGGGGCGCGGGGAATAGCAATCAGCCCCAGCATTTT. Translated: CASRTGGAGNSNQPQHF.

This clonotype was detected many times. The V call is TRBV6-1, the J call TRBJ2-4; TRBD1 matches 7 bases. V was pared by 2 bases and J by 13 bases, with 5 bases of the junction left unmatched. This CDR3 has 12 residues. Germline loops: CDR1 MNHNS, CDR2 SASEGT. The CDR3 protein is CASSERGTEQYF. For the CDR3, the DNA is TGTGCCAGCAGTGAAAGGGGGACAGAGCAGTACTTC.

The CDR3 DNA is TGTGCCAGCAGTCCCACCCCGGGGTCAGGGAGCCGCGATCAAAACTATGGCTACACCTTC. It specifies CASSPTPGSGSRDQNYGYTF. The V and J genes are TRBV12-3 or TRBV12-4 and TRBJ1-2; the D gene is possibly TRBD1 (5 bases). This CDR3 has 20 residues. The V end was cut by 5 bases, the J end by 2 bases, with 30 bases between.

The chain is built from TRBV11-1 and TRBJ2-1; no reliable D call. Per the germline V gene, CDR1 is SGHAT and CDR2 is FQDESV (reference sequence). The V and J ends lost 4 bases and 4 bases respectively, with 5 bases between them. The CDR3 consists of 12 residues. The CDR3 loop is CASSSTYNEQFF. DNA for the CDR3: TGTGCCAGCAGCTCGACTTACAATGAGCAGTTCTTC.

This clonotype was counted once. Since no conserved phenylalanine or tryptophan closes the CDR3, a read error is the likely cause. The chain employs TRBV6-1 and TRBJ2-7; 9 bases map to TRBD2. V dropped 6 bases and J dropped 7; count of bases not matched to a gene: 10. The CDR3 totals 14 residues. Germline loops: CDR1 MNHNS, CDR2 SASEGT. The CDR3 spells CASSPPGLANEQYC. The DNA for the CDR3 is TGTGCCAGCAGCCCACCCGGACTAGCGAATGAGCAGTACTGC.

CDR3 nucleotide sequence: TGTGCCAGCACCCTTTGGGCGGGGACAGAGTACAATGAGCAGTTCTTC. Its protein is CASTLWAGTEYNEQFF. The V gene is TRBV6-6, the J gene TRBJ2-1; possible D gene TRBD1, 7 bases. Germline V gene sequence: CDR1 MNHNY, CDR2 SVGAGI (reference sequence). CDR3 size: 16 residues. Trimming pared 7 bases from V and 4 bases from J, leaving 20 bases between.

About this clonotype: One junction end does not reproduce the germline sequence, and a read error may be involved. V is TRBV27 and J is TRBJ2-5, with TRBD2 matching over 7 bases. This CDR3 has 11 residues. Germline CDR1 and CDR2: MNHEY and SMNVEV (reference sequence). This CDR3 is CASSELASLFF. CDR3 sequence (DNA): TGTGCCAGCAGTGAACTAGCGTCCCTGTTCTTC.

The CDR3 sequence is CASSLASLPGTGDYEQFF. The CDR3 DNA follows: TGTGCCAGCAGCTTAGCGTCTTTACCCGGGACAGGGGATTACGAGCAGTTCTTC. This chain uses TRBV11-1 with TRBJ2-1; TRBD1 agrees at 10 bases. Trimming took 0 bases from V and 10 from J; bases not matched to a gene: 15. Germline V gene lookup returns CDR1 SGHAT and CDR2 FQDESV (reference sequence). This CDR3 is 18 amino acids long. Based on the CDR3 plus reference TRBV11-1 and TRBJ2-1, the full variable domain is EAEVAQSPRYKITEKSQAVAFWCDPISGHATLYWYRQILGQGPELLVQFQDESVVDDSQLPKDRFSAERLKGVDSTLKIQPAELGDSAMYLCASSLASLPGTGDYEQFFGPGTRLTVL.

This clonotype occurred many times. The genes are TRBV12-3 or TRBV12-4 and TRBJ2-1; 11 nucleotides line up with TRBD2. The length of the CDR3 is 14 residues. V lost 5 bases and J lost 8; bases outside the gene matches: 5. CDR3 nucleotide sequence: TGTGCCAGCAGTCACCTAGCGGGGGGATATGAGCAGTTCTTC. Translating gives CASSHLAGGYEQFF.

The table lists this clonotype with many counts. J is TRBJ2-2 and V is TRBV12-3 or TRBV12-4, with 7 nucleotides matching TRBD1. The trim removed 5 bases at V and 7 bases at J, leaving 10 bases unmatched. This CDR3 region has 15 residues. CDR3 in DNA: TGTGCCAGCAGTGAGTTACAGGGACAGTTCGGGGAGCTGTTTTTT. This encodes CASSELQGQFGELFF.

The chain combines TRBV6-2 or TRBV6-3 with TRBJ1-1, with a possible D match to TRBD1 (6 bases). The CDR3 spans 13 residues. CDR1 is MNHEY, CDR2 SVGEGT, per germline. The ends were cut back, 5 bases at V and 5 bases at J, with 12 bases in the middle. The CDR3 spells CASSEWGQTEAFF. CDR3 DNA: TGTGCCAGCAGTGAGTGGGGGCAGACTGAAGCTTTCTTT.

This clonotype was picked up one time. J is TRBJ2-1 and V is TRBV10-1; 7 bases are shared with TRBD2. The assigned J gene may be wrong: the sequence end matches TRBJ2-5 better. CDR1 and CDR2 (germline): WNHNN, SYGVQD (reference sequence). CDR3 length equals 15 residues. This CDR3 reads CASSPSGGDGETQYF. As DNA, the CDR3 is TGCGCCAGCAGTCCTTCGGGGGGTGATGGAGAGACCCAGTACTTC.

This sequence joins TRBV6-5 and TRBJ2-7; D is undetermined. This CDR3 contains 14 residues. The V gene's germline CDR1 is MNHEY and CDR2 SVGAGI. Trimming removed 4 bases at V and 2 bases at J, with 12 bases between. In nucleotides, the CDR3 is TGTGCCAGCAGTTTAAAGCTCGTAGCCTACGAGCAGTACTTC. Its translation: CASSLKLVAYEQYF.

The chain links TRBV6-1 to TRBJ2-7; D call uncertain. In germline, CDR1 is MNHNS, CDR2 SASEGT. The length of the CDR3 is 11 residues. Trimming shortened V by 6 bases and J by 3 bases, and 6 bases separated the two germline ends. The chain's CDR3 is CASSYIYEQYF. The CDR3 DNA sequence: TGTGCCAGCAGCTATATCTACGAGCAGTACTTC.

This sequence joins TRBV12-3 or TRBV12-4 and TRBJ2-6, with D perhaps being TRBD1 or TRBD2 (5 bases each). V gave up 7 bases and J gave up 0 bases, with 10 bases separating them. The CDR3 consists of 15 residues. For the CDR3, the DNA is TGTGCCAGCAAGGGACGTTCCTCTGGGGCCAACGTCCTGACTTTC. The encoded protein is CASKGRSSGANVLTF.

This sequence joins TRBV27 and TRBJ1-2; D is undetermined. Deletions cut 1 base from V and 8 bases from J, with 14 bases between. In germline, CDR1 is MNHEY, CDR2 SMNVEV (reference sequence). This CDR3 is 14 amino acids long. Here the CDR3 DNA reads TGTGCCAGCAGTTTATTTCGGGGAGTCGGCGGCTACACCTTC. Translating gives CASSLFRGVGGYTF.

The chain combines TRBV6-1 with TRBJ2-7; tentatively, D is TRBD2 (7 bases). Per germline, CDR1 MNHNS and CDR2 SASEGT. The V end was cut by 8 bases, the J end by 2 bases, with 16 bases between. CDR3 size: 14 residues. CDR3 bases: TGTGCCAGCGGGTCGGACGGGGGGCCCTACGAGCAGTACTTC. Its translation: CASGSDGGPYEQYF.

This chain links TRBV6-1 with TRBJ2-5; the match to TRBD2 covers 8 bases. The end of the DNA aligns better with TRBJ2-7, so the J call may be wrong. The CDR3 is 17 residues long. Germline CDR1 MNHNS, CDR2 SASEGT. CDR3 DNA: TGTGCCAGCAGTGAAGGGCCTAGCGGGCTCTCTATCTACGAGCAGTACTTC. Protein: CASSEGPSGLSIYEQYF.

The V gene is TRBV11-1, the J gene TRBJ1-1; tentative D call: TRBD1 (5 bases). From germline, CDR1 is SGHAT and CDR2 FQDESV (reference sequence). V was cut by 5 bases and J by 0 bases, with 13 bases left in between. The CDR3 spans 15 residues. CDR3 loop: CASSTRTRMNTEAFF. The CDR3 coding sequence is TGTGCCAGCAGCACTAGGACAAGAATGAACACTGAAGCTTTCTTT.

This clonotype was detected only a few times. This rearrangement joins TRBV27 to TRBJ2-3; no clear D gene. The ends were cut back, 2 bases at V and 3 bases at J, with 9 bases in the middle. This CDR3 contains 14 residues. The germline V gene encodes CDR1 MNHEY and CDR2 SMNVEV (reference sequence). Here the CDR3 reads CASSLQTNTDTQYF. The CDR3 bases are TGTGCCAGCAGTTTACAGACCAATACAGATACGCAGTATTTT.

The rearrangement links TRBV12-5 to TRBJ2-5; 8 bases agree with TRBD1. V was clipped by 6 bases and J by 5 bases; unmatched bases: 8. Germline assignment: CDR1 LGHNT and CDR2 FRNRAP. CDR3 length: 14 residues. CDR3 protein: CASGSGQGFETQYF. CDR3 bases: TGTGCTAGTGGCTCCGGACAGGGTTTTGAGACCCAGTACTTC. The whole variable domain, filled in from reference TRBV12-5 and TRBJ2-5, reads DARVTQTPRHKVTEMGQEVTMRCQPILGHNTVFWYRQTMMQGLELLAYFRNRAPLDDSGMPKDRFSAEMPDATLATLKIQPSEPRDSAVYFCASGSGQGFETQYFGPGTRLLVL.

The chain links TRBV6-5 to TRBJ2-5; D remains unclear. CDR3 length: 13 amino acids. The ends were cut back, 10 bases at V and 3 bases at J, with 15 bases in the middle. Germline V lookup: CDR1 MNHEY, CDR2 SVGAGI. CDR3 bases: TGTGCCACCCAGGTCCCCAACGAAGAGACCCAGTACTTC. Translated: CATQVPNEETQYF.